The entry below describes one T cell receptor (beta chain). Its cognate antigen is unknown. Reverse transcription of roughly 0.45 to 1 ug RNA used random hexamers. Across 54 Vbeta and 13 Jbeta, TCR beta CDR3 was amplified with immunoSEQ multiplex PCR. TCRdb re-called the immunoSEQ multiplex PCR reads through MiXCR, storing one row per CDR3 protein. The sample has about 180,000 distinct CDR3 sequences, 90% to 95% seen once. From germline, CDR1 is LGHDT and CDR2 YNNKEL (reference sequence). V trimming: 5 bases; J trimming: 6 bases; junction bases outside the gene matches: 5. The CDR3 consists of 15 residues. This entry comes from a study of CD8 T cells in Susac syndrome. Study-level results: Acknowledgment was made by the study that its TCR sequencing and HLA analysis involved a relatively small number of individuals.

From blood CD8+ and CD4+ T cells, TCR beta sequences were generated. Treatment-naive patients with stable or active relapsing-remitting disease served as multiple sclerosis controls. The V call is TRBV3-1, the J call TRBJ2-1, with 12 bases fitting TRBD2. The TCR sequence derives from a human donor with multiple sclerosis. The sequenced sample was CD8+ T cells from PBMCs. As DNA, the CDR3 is TGTGCCAGCAGCATACTAGCGGGAGGCCCCAATGAGCAGTTCTTC. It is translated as CASSILAGGPNEQFF.